The following is a TCR beta chain sequence with its context. After removal of 1 base from V and 7 bases from J, the junction contained 2 bases not matched to a gene. The germline V gene has CDR1 KGHSH and CDR2 LQKENI. The CDR3 is 14 amino acids. The sample comes from a study of blood T cell repertoires in COVID-19. Produced via immunoSEQ multiplex PCR; TCRdb's table is partial and in-frame only. This sample has 95,000 to 100,000 clones, with approximately 86% found just once. Sequenced input: peripheral blood. The chain recombines TRBV18 with TRBJ2-1; TRBD2 matches 9 bases. The receptor was derived from an elderly man with acute or convalescent COVID-19. CDR3 in amino acids: CASSPRREGNEQFF. The CDR3 DNA is TGTGCCAGCTCACCACGGCGGGAGGGGAATGAGCAGTTCTTC.